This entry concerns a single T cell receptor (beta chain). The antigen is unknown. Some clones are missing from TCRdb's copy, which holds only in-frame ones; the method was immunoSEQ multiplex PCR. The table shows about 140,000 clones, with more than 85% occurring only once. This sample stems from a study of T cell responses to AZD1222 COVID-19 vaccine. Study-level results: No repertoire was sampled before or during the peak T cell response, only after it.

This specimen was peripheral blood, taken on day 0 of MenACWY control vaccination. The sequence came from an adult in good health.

The CDR3 is CASSQDGTYGSSGNTIYF. As DNA, the CDR3 is TGTGCCAGCAGCCAAGATGGGACCTACGGTAGCTCTGGAAACACCATATATTTT. This chain connects TRBV4-2 to TRBJ1-3; D may be TRBD1 (5 bases). V was cut by 0 bases and J by 0 bases, with 15 bases left in between. CDR3 length: 18 amino acids. Germline CDR1 LGHNA, CDR2 YNFKEQ.